The clone carrying this T cell receptor beta chain was picked up a small number of times. Its specificity is unknown. The data derive from a study of T cells in Graves' hyperthyroidism and ophthalmopathy. Amplified TCR beta CDR3 regions derived from RNA transcripts. The HTBI primer set was used in a first-round RT-PCR of the TCR CDR3. TCRdb passed the multiplex PCR reads through MiXCR, listing each CDR3 protein once. The sample yields some 720,000 distinct CDR3 sequences, less than 20% seen once. PBMCs were collected from a roughly 9.7 ml volume of fresh peripheral blood. Overall study findings and caveats: Blood also carried most thyroid clonotypes expanded above 0.001.

Germline V lookup: CDR1 DFQATT, CDR2 SNEGSKA (reference sequence). The germline V and J ends were trimmed by 6 bases and 8 bases, with 17 bases remaining between them. This CDR3 has 13 residues. This sequence joins TRBV20-1 and TRBJ2-1; D perhaps matches TRBD2 (6 bases). Source material: blood. This clonotype was sampled from a man between 18 and 35 years old with Graves' hyperthyroidism. The CDR3 bases are TGCAGTGCGGGGGGTCGGATACCGGATGAGCAGTTCTTC. It yields the protein CSAGGRIPDEQFF.